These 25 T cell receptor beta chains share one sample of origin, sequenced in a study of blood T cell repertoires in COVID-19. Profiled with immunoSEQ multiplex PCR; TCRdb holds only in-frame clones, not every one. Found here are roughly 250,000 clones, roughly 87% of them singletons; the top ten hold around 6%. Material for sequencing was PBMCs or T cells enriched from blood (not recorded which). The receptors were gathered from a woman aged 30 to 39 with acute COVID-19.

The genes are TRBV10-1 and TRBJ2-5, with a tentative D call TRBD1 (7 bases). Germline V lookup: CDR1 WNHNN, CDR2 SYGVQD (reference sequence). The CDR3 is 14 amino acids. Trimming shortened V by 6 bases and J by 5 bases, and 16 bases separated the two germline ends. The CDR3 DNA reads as TGCGCCAGCAGCCGCGGGACAGCTGGGGAGACCCAGTACTTC. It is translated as CASSRGTAGETQYF.

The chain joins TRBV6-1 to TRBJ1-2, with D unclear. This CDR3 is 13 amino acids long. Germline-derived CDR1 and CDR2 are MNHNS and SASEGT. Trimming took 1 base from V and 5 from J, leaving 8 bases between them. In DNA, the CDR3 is TGTGCCAGCAGTGAAGTAGTCCGATATGGCTACACCTTC. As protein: CASSEVVRYGYTF.

CDR3 in amino acids: CATTGESREQYF. CDR3 bases: TGTGCCACCACAGGGGAGTCGCGGGAGCAGTACTTC. This chain links TRBV6-5 with TRBJ2-7, with 7 bases lining up with TRBD1. J was trimmed by 7 bases and V by 10 bases; bases with no gene match: 10. Germline values: CDR1 MNHEY, CDR2 SVGAGI. The CDR3 runs 12 residues.

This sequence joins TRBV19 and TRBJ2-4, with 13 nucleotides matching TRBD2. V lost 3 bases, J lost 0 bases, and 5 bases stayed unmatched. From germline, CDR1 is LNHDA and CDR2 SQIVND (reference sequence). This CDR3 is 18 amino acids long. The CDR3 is CASSMGLAGSVAKNIQYF. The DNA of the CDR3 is TGTGCCAGTAGTATGGGACTAGCGGGGTCAGTAGCCAAAAACATTCAGTACTTC.

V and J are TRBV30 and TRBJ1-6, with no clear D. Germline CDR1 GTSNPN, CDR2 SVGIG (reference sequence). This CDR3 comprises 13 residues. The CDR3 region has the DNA TGTGCGAAGAAATACGGGAATAATTCACCCCTCCACTTT. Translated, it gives CAKKYGNNSPLHF.

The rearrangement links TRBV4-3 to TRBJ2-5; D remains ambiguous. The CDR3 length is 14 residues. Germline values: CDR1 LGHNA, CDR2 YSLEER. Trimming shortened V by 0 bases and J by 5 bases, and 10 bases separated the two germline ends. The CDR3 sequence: CASSQETIGETQYF. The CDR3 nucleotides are TGCGCCAGCAGCCAAGAGACCATCGGGGAGACCCAGTACTTC.

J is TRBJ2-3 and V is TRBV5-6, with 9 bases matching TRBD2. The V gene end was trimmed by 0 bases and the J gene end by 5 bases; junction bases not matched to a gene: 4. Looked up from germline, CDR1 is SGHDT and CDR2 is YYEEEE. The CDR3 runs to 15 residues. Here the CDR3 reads CASSLGAGGRDTQYF. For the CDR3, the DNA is TGTGCCAGCAGCTTGGGAGCGGGAGGTAGAGATACGCAGTATTTT.

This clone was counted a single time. The CDR3: CATTLRGTGELFF. CDR3 in DNA: TGTGCCACCACCTTAAGGGGCACCGGGGAGCTGTTTTTT. The V and J genes are TRBV15 and TRBJ2-2; possibly TRBD1 for D (5 bases). CDR1 LNHNV and CDR2 YYDKDF come from the germline V gene (reference sequence). V was cut by 7 bases and J by 4 bases, with 10 bases left in between. CDR3 length: 13 residues.

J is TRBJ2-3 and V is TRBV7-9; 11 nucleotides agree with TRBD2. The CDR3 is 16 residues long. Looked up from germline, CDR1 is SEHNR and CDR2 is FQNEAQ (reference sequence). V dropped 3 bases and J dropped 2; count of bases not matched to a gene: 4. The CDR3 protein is CASSFGTSGSTDTQYF. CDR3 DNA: TGTGCCAGCAGCTTTGGGACTAGCGGTTCCACAGATACGCAGTATTTT.

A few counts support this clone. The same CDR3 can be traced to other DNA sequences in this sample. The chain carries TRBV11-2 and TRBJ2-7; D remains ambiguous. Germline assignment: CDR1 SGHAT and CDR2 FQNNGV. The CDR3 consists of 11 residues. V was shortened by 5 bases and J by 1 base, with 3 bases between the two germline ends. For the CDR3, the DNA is TGTGCCAGCAGCCGGTCCTACGAGCAGTACTTC. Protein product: CASSRSYEQYF.

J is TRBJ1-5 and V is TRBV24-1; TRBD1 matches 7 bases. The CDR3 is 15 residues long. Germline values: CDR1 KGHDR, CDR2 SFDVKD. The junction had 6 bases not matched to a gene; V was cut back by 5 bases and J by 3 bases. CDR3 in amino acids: CATSGTGWDNQPQHF. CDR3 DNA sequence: TGTGCCACCAGTGGGACAGGTTGGGACAATCAGCCCCAGCATTTT.

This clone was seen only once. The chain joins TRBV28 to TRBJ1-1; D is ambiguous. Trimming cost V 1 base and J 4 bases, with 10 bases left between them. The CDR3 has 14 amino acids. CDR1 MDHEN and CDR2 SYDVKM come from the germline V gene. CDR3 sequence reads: CASSLSQASTEAFF. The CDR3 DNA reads TGTGCCAGCAGTTTATCTCAGGCAAGCACTGAAGCTTTCTTT.

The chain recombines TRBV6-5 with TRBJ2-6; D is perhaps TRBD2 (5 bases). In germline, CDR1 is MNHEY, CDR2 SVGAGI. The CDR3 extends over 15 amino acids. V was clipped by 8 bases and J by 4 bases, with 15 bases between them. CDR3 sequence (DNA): TGTGCCAGCGGTCGGGAATCACACGGGGCCAACGTCCTGACTTTC. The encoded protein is CASGRESHGANVLTF.

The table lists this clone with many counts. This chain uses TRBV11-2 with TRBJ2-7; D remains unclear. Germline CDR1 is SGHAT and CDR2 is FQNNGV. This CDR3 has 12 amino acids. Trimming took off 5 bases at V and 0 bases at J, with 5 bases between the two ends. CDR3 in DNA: TGTGCCAGCAGCCTATCCTCCTACGAGCAGTACTTC. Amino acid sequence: CASSLSSYEQYF.

The CDR3 loop is CASSSQGYEQFF. In DNA form, the CDR3 reads TGTGCCAGCAGCTCTCAGGGTTATGAGCAGTTCTTC. The genes are TRBV7-3 and TRBJ2-1; TRBD1 might be the D (5 bases). V was trimmed by 4 bases and J by 8 bases, leaving 9 bases between them. Germline-derived CDR1 and CDR2 are SGHTA and FQGTGA. The CDR3 extends over 12 amino acids.

CDR3 region: CATSDLGLPTGELFF. CDR3 nucleotide sequence: TGTGCCACCAGTGATTTAGGACTGCCCACCGGGGAGCTGTTTTTT. This chain uses TRBV24-1 with TRBJ2-2; tentatively, D is TRBD2 (5 bases). Germline V gene sequence: CDR1 KGHDR, CDR2 SFDVKD. Trimming shortened V by 1 base and J by 4 bases, and 9 bases separated the two germline ends. The CDR3 is 15 residues long.

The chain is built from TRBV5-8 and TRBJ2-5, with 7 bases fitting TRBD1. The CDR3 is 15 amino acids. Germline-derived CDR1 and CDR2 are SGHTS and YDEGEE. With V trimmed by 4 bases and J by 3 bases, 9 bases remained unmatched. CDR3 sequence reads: CASSVHRGGEETQYF. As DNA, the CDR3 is TGTGCCAGCAGCGTCCACAGGGGTGGGGAAGAGACCCAGTACTTC.

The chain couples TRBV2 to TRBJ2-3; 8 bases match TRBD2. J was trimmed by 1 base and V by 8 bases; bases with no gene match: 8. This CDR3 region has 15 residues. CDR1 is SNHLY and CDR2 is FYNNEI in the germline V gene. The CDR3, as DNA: TGTGCCAGCGAGACGGGGGGGAGAGGCACAGATACGCAGTATTTT. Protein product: CASETGGRGTDTQYF.

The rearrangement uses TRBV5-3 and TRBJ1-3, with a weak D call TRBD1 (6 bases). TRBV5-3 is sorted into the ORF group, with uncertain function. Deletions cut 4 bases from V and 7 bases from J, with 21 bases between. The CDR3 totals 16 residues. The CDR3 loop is CARSQTPGAKDNTIYF. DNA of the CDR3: TGTGCCAGAAGCCAAACCCCAGGGGCTAAGGACAACACCATATATTTT.

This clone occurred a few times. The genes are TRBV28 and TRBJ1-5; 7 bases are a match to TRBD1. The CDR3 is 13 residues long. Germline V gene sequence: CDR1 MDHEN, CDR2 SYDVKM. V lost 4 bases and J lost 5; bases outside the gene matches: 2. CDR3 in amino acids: CASSSQGDQPQHF. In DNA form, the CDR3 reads TGTGCCAGCAGTTCCCAGGGGGATCAGCCCCAGCATTTT.

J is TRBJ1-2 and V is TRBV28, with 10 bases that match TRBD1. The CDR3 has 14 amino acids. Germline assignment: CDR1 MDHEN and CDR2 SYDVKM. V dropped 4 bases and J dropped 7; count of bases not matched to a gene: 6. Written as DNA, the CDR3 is TGTGCCAGCAGTTCCGGGACAGGGGTTTTTGGCTACACCTTC. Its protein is CASSSGTGVFGYTF.

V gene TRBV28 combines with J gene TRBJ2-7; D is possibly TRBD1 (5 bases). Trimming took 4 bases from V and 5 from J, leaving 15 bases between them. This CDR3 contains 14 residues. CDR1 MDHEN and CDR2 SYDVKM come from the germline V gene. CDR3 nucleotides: TGTGCCAGCAGTTATTCGGTCGGCAGGGACGAGCAGTACTTC. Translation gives CASSYSVGRDEQYF.

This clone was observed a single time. CDR3: CASSDGQGYGYTF. The CDR3 region has the DNA TGTGCCAGCTCAGATGGACAGGGCTATGGCTACACCTTC. This chain joins TRBV18 and TRBJ1-2; 8 positions match TRBD1. Looked up from germline, CDR1 is KGHSH and CDR2 is LQKENI. The trim removed 5 bases at V and 4 bases at J, leaving 3 bases unmatched. This CDR3 has 13 residues.

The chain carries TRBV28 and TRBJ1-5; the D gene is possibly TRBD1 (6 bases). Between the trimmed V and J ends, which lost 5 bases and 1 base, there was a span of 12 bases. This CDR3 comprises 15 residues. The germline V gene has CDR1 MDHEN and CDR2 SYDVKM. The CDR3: CASSTGHGSNQPQHF. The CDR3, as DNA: TGTGCCAGCAGTACGGGACACGGGAGCAATCAGCCCCAGCATTTT.

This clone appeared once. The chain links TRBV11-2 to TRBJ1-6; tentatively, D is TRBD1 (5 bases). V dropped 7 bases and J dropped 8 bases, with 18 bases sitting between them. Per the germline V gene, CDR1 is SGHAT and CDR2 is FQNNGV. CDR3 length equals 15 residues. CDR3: CASKSSGTGDSPLHF. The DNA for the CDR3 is TGTGCCAGCAAATCGTCCGGGACGGGGGATTCACCCCTCCACTTT.